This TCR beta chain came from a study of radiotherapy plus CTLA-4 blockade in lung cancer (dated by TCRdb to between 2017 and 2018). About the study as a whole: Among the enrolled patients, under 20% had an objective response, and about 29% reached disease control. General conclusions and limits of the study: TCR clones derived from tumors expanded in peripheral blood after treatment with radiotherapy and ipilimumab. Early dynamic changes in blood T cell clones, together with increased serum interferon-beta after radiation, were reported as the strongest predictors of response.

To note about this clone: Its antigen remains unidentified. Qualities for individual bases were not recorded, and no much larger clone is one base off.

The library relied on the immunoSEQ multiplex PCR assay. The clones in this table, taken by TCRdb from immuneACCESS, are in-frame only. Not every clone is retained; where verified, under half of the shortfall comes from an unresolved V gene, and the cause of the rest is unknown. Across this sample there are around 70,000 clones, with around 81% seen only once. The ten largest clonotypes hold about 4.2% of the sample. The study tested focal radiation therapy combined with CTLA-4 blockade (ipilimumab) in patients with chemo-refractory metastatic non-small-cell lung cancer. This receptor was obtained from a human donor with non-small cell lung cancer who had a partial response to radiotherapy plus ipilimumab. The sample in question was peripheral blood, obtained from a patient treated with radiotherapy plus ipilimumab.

The CDR3 region has the sequence CASCCTGYSGEQYF. The DNA sequence reads TGTGCCAGCTGCTGCACCGGGTACAGCGGCGAGCAGTACTTC. The chain couples TRBV25-1 to TRBJ2-7; 5 matching bases give a weak D call of TRBD2. V sheds 8 bases and J sheds 6 bases, leaving 20 bases between their ends. Sequences MGHDK (CDR1) and SYGVNS (CDR2) are obtained from the germline V gene. The CDR3 spans 14 residues, from the cysteine through the phenylalanine. The entry retains the CDR3 DNA only, 42 bases that are in frame from base 1.